These 21 T cell receptor beta chains share one sample of origin, sequenced in a study of graft-versus-host responses after intestinal transplantation. Their recognized antigens are unknown. This table comes from immunoSEQ multiplex PCR, and its TCRdb copy is limited to in-frame clones, with some not included. The sample has roughly 100,000 clones, 85% to 95% seen once. The sequences come from unstimulated CD8+ T cells sorted from spleen or lymph node cells, collected before transplant. These TCRs come from a human donor who was the organ donor for an intestinal transplant.

This clone turned up a few times. Here the CDR3 reads CASSLVLAGGNEQYF. The CDR3 DNA reads TGCGCCAGCAGCTTGGTCCTAGCGGGAGGGAATGAGCAGTACTTC. V usage is TRBV5-1 and J usage is TRBJ2-7; 12 positions match TRBD2. Germline V gives CDR1 SGHRS, CDR2 YFSETQ. The CDR3 contains 15 residues. V gave up 0 bases and J gave up 7 bases; unmatched junction bases: 5.

V is TRBV19 and J is TRBJ1-6; 7 positions agree with TRBD1. Germline V CDR1 and CDR2: LNHDA, SQIVND (reference sequence). The V gene end was trimmed by 5 bases and the J gene end by 8 bases; junction bases not matched to a gene: 9. CDR3 size: 15 residues. The CDR3, as DNA: TGTGCCAGTAGTGTCCGGGACAGCATAGATTCACCCCTCCACTTT. This translates into CASSVRDSIDSPLHF.

The rearrangement links TRBV19 to TRBJ2-7; maybe TRBD1 (6 bases). With 8 bases removed from V and 7 bases from J, the gap between germline ends came to 15 bases. The CDR3 covers 12 residues. Germline CDR1 is LNHDA and CDR2 is SQIVND (reference sequence). The CDR3 DNA reads TGTGCCAGTCAGGGGTGGAATAAGGAGCAGTACTTC. Encoded protein: CASQGWNKEQYF.

The genes are TRBV10-1 and TRBJ2-7; 13 nucleotides agree with TRBD2. Germline values: CDR1 WNHNN, CDR2 SYGVQD (reference sequence). The length of the CDR3 is 16 residues. The V segment lost 3 bases and the J segment 5 bases; nucleotides outside the gene matches: 7. CDR3 DNA sequence: TGCGCCAGCAGTGACCCGGGACTAGCGGGACTCGACGAGCAGTACTTC. Protein sequence: CASSDPGLAGLDEQYF.

The gene calls are TRBV6-5 and TRBJ2-7; TRBD1 aligns across 9 bases. CDR1 and CDR2 (germline): MNHEY, SVGAGI. This CDR3 comprises 14 residues. V was pared by 6 bases and J by 0 bases, with 3 bases of the junction left unmatched. The CDR3 spells CASRDRGVSYEQYF. CDR3 sequence (DNA): TGTGCCAGCAGGGACAGGGGCGTCTCCTACGAGCAGTACTTC.

The chain recombines TRBV5-1 with TRBJ2-1, with 14 bases identical to TRBD2. Trimming removed 3 bases from V and 7 bases from J; junction bases left unmatched: 3. CDR1 and CDR2 from the germline V gene are SGHRS and YFSETQ. The CDR3 has 15 amino acids. The CDR3 protein is CASSSGTSGSNEQFF. CDR3 bases: TGCGCCAGCAGCTCCGGGACTAGCGGGAGTAATGAGCAGTTCTTC.

The chain couples TRBV10-3 to TRBJ2-1; D is perhaps TRBD2 (5 bases). The CDR3 consists of 12 residues. Germline lookup yields CDR1 ENHRY and CDR2 SYGVKD. Trimming stripped 2 bases from V and 7 bases from J, with 6 bases between. The CDR3 region is CAISEAGNEQFF. The DNA for the CDR3 is TGTGCCATCAGTGAGGCGGGTAATGAGCAGTTCTTC.

The chain recombines TRBV2 with TRBJ1-6, with a tentative D call TRBD1 (5 bases). Germline V lookup: CDR1 SNHLY, CDR2 FYNNEI. This CDR3 is built from 16 residues. The V gene lost 3 bases and the J gene lost 0 bases, with 9 bases spanning the gap. The chain's CDR3 is CASSDRASSYNSPLHF. Written as DNA, the CDR3 is TGTGCCAGCAGTGACAGGGCAAGCTCCTATAATTCACCCCTCCACTTT.

This clone was counted once. This chain links TRBV4-2 with TRBJ1-1, with a possible D match to TRBD1 (5 bases). V gave up 0 bases and J gave up 3 bases, with 23 bases separating them. This CDR3 spans 19 amino acids. Germline values: CDR1 LGHNA, CDR2 YNFKEQ. In DNA form, the CDR3 reads TGTGCCAGCAGCCAAGACTGGGGCCGCGCCCTGGGGTGGGACACTGAAGCTTTCTTT. Translated, it gives CASSQDWGRALGWDTEAFF.

This chain connects TRBV19 to TRBJ2-1; 13 positions match TRBD2. V was clipped by 6 bases and J by 2 bases; unmatched bases: 13. Germline lookup yields CDR1 LNHDA and CDR2 SQIVND (reference sequence). The CDR3 contains 19 residues. The CDR3 region is CASSIILAGGPPPYNEQFF. The CDR3 nucleotides read TGTGCCAGTAGCATAATACTAGCGGGAGGGCCCCCCCCCTACAATGAGCAGTTCTTC.

The V call is TRBV28, the J call TRBJ2-1, with 8 bases identical to TRBD2. Germline trimming cut 6 bases from V and 2 bases from J; bases unmatched to any gene: 9. The germline V gene has CDR1 MDHEN and CDR2 SYDVKM. The CDR3 spans 16 residues. CDR3 region: CASSRTTSEPYNEQFF. CDR3 bases: TGTGCCAGCAGCCGAACGACTAGCGAGCCCTACAATGAGCAGTTCTTC.

The sample holds one count of this clone. V gene TRBV5-5 combines with J gene TRBJ2-1, with 9 positions matching TRBD2. The ends lost 0 bases at V and 3 bases at J; junction bases unmatched: 10. The V gene's germline CDR1 is SGHKS and CDR2 YYEKEE (reference sequence). CDR3 length: 18 residues. CDR3 sequence reads: CASSLEVASGADYNEQFF. The CDR3 nucleotides read TGTGCCAGCAGCTTGGAAGTCGCTAGCGGGGCCGACTACAATGAGCAGTTCTTC.

The gene calls are TRBV9 and TRBJ2-5; 9 positions match TRBD2. Germline-derived CDR1 and CDR2 are SGDLS and YYNGEE. The CDR3 spans 13 residues. After removal of 4 bases from V and 4 bases from J, the junction contained 2 bases not matched to a gene. CDR3 loop: CASSKAGGETQYF. The CDR3 region has the DNA TGTGCCAGCAGCAAAGCGGGGGGAGAGACCCAGTACTTC.

V is TRBV28 and J is TRBJ2-1, with TRBD2 matching over 7 bases. Trimming at V came to 5 bases and at J to 3 bases, leaving 7 bases not matched to a gene. The CDR3 extends over 15 amino acids. Germline V gene lookup returns CDR1 MDHEN and CDR2 SYDVKM. In DNA, the CDR3 is TGTGCCAGCAGTATAGCAGCGGGGTACTACAATGAGCAGTTCTTC. It codes for CASSIAAGYYNEQFF.

The chain combines TRBV4-1 with TRBJ1-1; 8 bases match TRBD1. The germline gives CDR1 MGHRA, CDR2 YSYEKL. V dropped 2 bases and J dropped 4; count of bases not matched to a gene: 3. The CDR3 is 14 residues long. The CDR3 region is CASSQRQGSTEAFF. Written as DNA, the CDR3 is TGCGCCAGCAGCCAACGACAGGGGAGCACTGAAGCTTTCTTT.

V is TRBV5-1 and J is TRBJ2-7, with 9 bases aligning to TRBD2. The CDR3 loop spans 14 amino acids. V lost 3 bases, J lost 2 bases, and 3 bases stayed unmatched. CDR1 and CDR2 (germline): SGHRS, YFSETQ. The CDR3 DNA reads TGCGCCAGCAGCTCCGGGACTAGCACCTACGAGCAGTACTTC. Translating it yields CASSSGTSTYEQYF.

This chain joins TRBV5-6 and TRBJ2-7; D might be TRBD2 (6 bases). V was trimmed by 7 bases and J by 2 bases, leaving 16 bases between them. CDR1 and CDR2 (germline): SGHDT, YYEEEE. The CDR3 is 14 residues long. The CDR3 DNA reads as TGTGCCAGCTCACGCGGGAAGGGGCCCTACGAGCAGTACTTC. Translating gives CASSRGKGPYEQYF. The variable domain in full, with the rest retrieved from reference TRBV5-6 and TRBJ2-7, is DAGVTQSPTHLIKTRGQQVTLRCSPKSGHDTVSWYQQALGQGPQFIFQYYEEEERQRGNFPDRFSGHQFPNYSSELNVNALLLGDSALYLCASSRGKGPYEQYFGPGTRLTVT.

The genes are TRBV2 and TRBJ2-2, with 9 bases matching TRBD1. This CDR3 spans 14 amino acids. The germline gives CDR1 SNHLY, CDR2 FYNNEI. Trimming at V came to 6 bases and at J to 6 bases, leaving 5 bases not matched to a gene. CDR3 in amino acids: CASRGQGGPGELFF. DNA for the CDR3: TGTGCCAGCAGGGGACAGGGAGGCCCCGGGGAGCTGTTTTTT. Looking up the rest from reference TRBV2 and TRBJ2-2 gives the full variable domain: EPEVTQTPSHQVTQMGQEVILRCVPISNHLYFYWYRQILGQKVEFLVSFYNNEISEKSEIFDDQFSVERPDGSNFTLKIRSTKLEDSAMYFCASRGQGGPGELFFGEGSRLTVL.

The rearrangement joins TRBV6-5 to TRBJ1-2, with 7 bases that match TRBD1. The V gene end was trimmed by 10 bases and the J gene end by 6 bases; junction bases not matched to a gene: 8. The CDR3 totals 12 residues. Per germline, CDR1 MNHEY and CDR2 SVGAGI. The CDR3 protein is CATGDSSDGYTF. The CDR3 nucleotides are TGTGCCACCGGGGACAGTTCGGATGGCTACACCTTC.

This chain connects TRBV12-5 to TRBJ1-5, with 8 bases identical to TRBD1. This CDR3 region has 14 residues. From germline, CDR1 is LGHNT and CDR2 FRNRAP. V was clipped by 2 bases and J by 5 bases; unmatched bases: 2. CDR3 region: CASGLTGGHQPQHF. CDR3 in DNA: TGTGCTAGTGGTTTGACAGGGGGGCATCAGCCCCAGCATTTT.

V and J are TRBV19 and TRBJ1-1; unclear D gene. The CDR3 length is 11 residues. Germline CDR1 LNHDA, CDR2 SQIVND (reference sequence). Trimming removed 3 bases at V and 7 bases at J, with 6 bases between. This CDR3 is CASSMVSEAFF. Here the CDR3 DNA reads TGTGCCAGTAGTATGGTCAGTGAAGCTTTCTTT.